This TCR beta chain was recovered during a study of blood T cell repertoires in COVID-19 (dated by TCRdb to the early 2020s). A note on the overall study: Samples from collaborators originated in the United States, Italy and Spain and spanned both the acute and convalescent phases of COVID-19. The prospective study material was composed of cDNA or gDNA derived from T cells, B-cell-depleted T cells, or PBMCs. Deeply sampled blood TCRbeta repertoires from subjects exposed to, actively infected with, or recovered from COVID-19 were included in the dataset. The repertoires were released in a freely available public database meant as a resource for research on the immune response to SARS-CoV-2. The samples were drawn from two sources: the first 160 participants of the ongoing ImmuneRACE study, and over 1,000 subjects contributed by 6 global collaborators. Sample metadata almost always included a de-identified subject ID, COVID-19 status, age in years and sex. Where available, HLA class I and class II types were obtained from metadata supplied by the sample provider rather than from assay-based typing. Study-level results and caveats: The quantity of clinical and demographic metadata differed by source and by participant and was supplied without curation.

The CDR3, cysteine through phenylalanine, is 15 amino acids long. Only the CDR3 part of the read is kept: 45 bases, read in frame from the first base. CDR1 is given as MNHEY and CDR2 as SVGAGI, both from the germline V gene. V sheds 5 bases and J sheds 0 bases, leaving 14 bases between their ends. On this clone itself: The antigen this receptor binds is unknown. No base quality information exists; no much larger clone differs at one position.

TCRbeta CDR3 regions were amplified from genomic DNA using the immunoSEQ Assay, a bias-controlled multiplex PCR. The authors processed their data as follows. The number of nucleated cells in each sample was estimated from the amplification of reference gene primers within the assay. Sequence reads were collapsed and filtered to measure the absolute abundance of every unique TCRbeta CDR3 rearrangement. Productive Simpson clonality was computed per sample as the square root of Simpson's diversity index over productive rearrangements. The table was pulled from immuneACCESS by TCRdb, which kept in-frame rearrangements only. Such tables lose some clones; where checked, under half of the loss comes from unresolved V genes, and the rest has no known cause. V, J and clone size reflect that table, while D and trimming were determined from the DNA. The table for this sample lists 250,000 to 300,000 clones; about 80% of them were counted only once. Of the sample, 2.5% to 4% is held by the ten largest clones.

Each collaborating institution followed its own protocols to collect whole blood in K2EDTA tubes. For TCRbeta analysis, collaborator samples were shipped as frozen whole blood, as isolated PBMCs, or as DNA extracted from either sample type. The sample comprised peripheral blood. This sequence was found in a woman over 75 with acute or convalescent COVID-19. In this chain, TRBV6-5 is recombined with TRBJ2-7; TRBD1 might be the D gene, on 6 matching bases. Here is the DNA: TGTGCCAGCAGTAACGGACAGACGAGCTCCTACGAGCAGTACTTC. The translation is CASSNGQTSSYEQYF.